Shown below are 16 T cell receptor beta chains from a single sample sequenced in a study of T cell repertoires and leukemia-associated antigens. TCRdb recomputed calls from the 5' RACE reads with MiXCR, one row per CDR3 protein. The sample consists of 11,000 to 15,000 distinct CDR3 sequences, roughly 40% of them appearing once. The antigens of these receptors remain unknown. The sequencing sample was made of CD3+ T cells sorted from blood and cultured. All receptors come from a female donor in good health.

This clonotype is medium-sized in the sample. CDR3 sequence: CASSGDRRPVRLSYTF. Here the CDR3 DNA reads TGTGCCAGCAGCGGAGACAGGAGACCCGTTCGGCTTAGCTACACCTTC. V and J are TRBV9 and TRBJ1-2, with a possible D match to TRBD1 (6 bases). V lost 3 bases, J lost 9 bases, and 24 bases lay in between. Germline V CDR1 and CDR2: SGDLS, YYNGEE. This CDR3 comprises 16 residues.

This clonotype is termed medium-sized. V and J are TRBV29-1 and TRBJ2-1, with D unresolved. The V gene lost 3 bases and the J gene lost 4 bases, with 16 bases spanning the gap. Looked up from germline, CDR1 is SQVTM and CDR2 is ANQGSEA. This CDR3 comprises 15 residues. The CDR3 spells CSVDGVRQSYNEQFF. Here the CDR3 DNA reads TGCAGCGTTGATGGGGTCCGACAAAGTTACAATGAGCAGTTCTTC.

In its sample, this clonotype ranks as medium-sized. The chain joins TRBV5-5 to TRBJ2-1; possibly TRBD2 for D (6 bases). Looked up from germline, CDR1 is SGHKS and CDR2 is YYEKEE (reference sequence). The length of the CDR3 is 13 residues. The ends were cut back, 3 bases at V and 4 bases at J, with 8 bases in the middle. The CDR3: CASSSREYNEQFF. The CDR3 DNA reads as TGTGCCAGCAGCTCCCGGGAGTACAATGAGCAGTTCTTC.

As to this clonotype: One end of the junction is discordant with germline, which a read error may explain. The chain recombines TRBV4-1 with TRBJ1-4; D is unresolved. In germline, CDR1 is MGHRA, CDR2 YSYEKL. The CDR3 runs to 18 residues. CDR3 protein: CASRQDGTRYASNEKLFF. CDR3 nucleotides: TGCGCCAGCCGCCAAGATGGAACCAGGTACGCTTCTAATGAAAAACTGTTTTTT.

This chain uses TRBV12-3 or TRBV12-4 with TRBJ1-5, with TRBD1 matching 7 bases. J gave up 9 bases and V 6 bases, and 17 bases lay outside the gene matches. This CDR3 region has 16 residues. In DNA form, the CDR3 reads TGTGCCAGCAGCGATGGACAGGCACCATTGGGGCGGCCCCAGCATTTT. Translating gives CASSDGQAPLGRPQHF.

Comment on this clonotype: Mismatch with germline at one junction end may stem from a read error. This chain joins TRBV15 and TRBJ1-5; D unresolved. Germline CDR1 reads LNHNV; CDR2 reads YYDKDF (reference sequence). The CDR3 loop spans 13 amino acids. The CDR3 protein is CATSRGINQPQHF. The CDR3 DNA reads as TGTGCCACAAGCAGAGGTATCAACCAGCCCCAGCATTTT.

This chain links TRBV29-1 with TRBJ2-2, with D perhaps matching TRBD1 or TRBD2 (6 bases each). V lost 6 bases and J 5 bases, leaving 16 bases between the germline ends. This CDR3 has 14 amino acids. Germline V gene data show CDR1 as SQVTM and CDR2 as ANQGSEA. CDR3 sequence reads: CSVSLRGGTGELFF. The CDR3 region has the DNA TGCAGCGTATCCCTCAGGGGAGGTACCGGGGAGCTGTTTTTT.

By its share, this clonotype is medium-sized. The CDR3 loop is CASSYGAGFLKTQYF. CDR3 sequence (DNA): TGTGCCAGCAGTTACGGAGCGGGCTTCTTAAAAACGCAGTATTTT. The chain carries TRBV6-5 and TRBJ2-3; weak D call: TRBD2 (6 bases). Trimming stripped 2 bases from V and 9 bases from J, with 18 bases between. The length of the CDR3 is 15 residues. Germline V gene data show CDR1 as MNHEY and CDR2 as SVGAGI.

The sample holds many counts of this clonotype. It may be a read error: a sequence one base away is much more abundant. J is TRBJ1-4 and V is TRBV5-1; maybe TRBD1 (5 bases). The CDR3 has 14 residues. The germline V and J ends were trimmed by 4 bases and 4 bases, with 11 bases remaining between them. Germline V gives CDR1 SGHRS, CDR2 YFSETQ. In DNA, the CDR3 is TGCGCCAGCAGCATGGACACAAATAATGAAAAACTGTTTTTT. This sequence encodes CASSMDTNNEKLFF.

The chain carries TRBV5-5 and TRBJ2-3; D is unclear. The J call may not be correct, given that the DNA end is closer to TRBJ1-5. This CDR3 is built from 13 residues. Germline CDR1 is SGHKS and CDR2 is YYEKEE (reference sequence). The CDR3 here is CASSSPGTDTQHF. The CDR3 region has the DNA TGTGCCAGCAGCTCCCCTGGCACGGATACGCAGCATTTT.

The chain is built from TRBV7-3 and TRBJ1-2, with D uncertain. Trimming shortened V by 3 bases and J by 7 bases, and 18 bases separated the two germline ends. The CDR3 is 15 amino acids. The germline V gene has CDR1 SGHTA and CDR2 FQGTGA. The CDR3 nucleotides are TGTGCCAGCAGCTTCTCCGGGAGCACTTCGCTTGGCTACACCTTC. It specifies CASSFSGSTSLGYTF.

The V call is TRBV5-1, the J call TRBJ2-3, with 11 bases identical to TRBD2. Germline CDR1 is SGHRS and CDR2 is YFSETQ. The CDR3 spans 17 residues. V trimming: 4 bases; J trimming: 0 bases; junction bases outside the gene matches: 7. As DNA, the CDR3 is TGCGCCAGCAGCGGGACCGGGACTAGCGGAAGCACAGATACGCAGTATTTT. Protein product: CASSGTGTSGSTDTQYF.

V gene TRBV4-2 combines with J gene TRBJ2-1; 9 positions agree with TRBD2. Germline V CDR1 and CDR2: LGHNA, YNFKEQ. Trimming at V came to 8 bases and at J to 5 bases, leaving 10 bases not matched to a gene. This CDR3 has 15 amino acids. The CDR3 region is CASEGAGGSNNEQFF. The CDR3 DNA reads TGTGCCAGCGAAGGGGCGGGAGGGAGTAACAATGAGCAGTTCTTC.

By sample fraction, this clonotype is medium-sized. Relative to the germline gene, one junction end is altered; a read error may explain this. The CDR3 spells CRVGRGTSGNNEQFF. CDR3 DNA: TGCCGCGTGGGAAGGGGGACTAGCGGTAACAATGAGCAGTTCTTC. The chain joins TRBV29-1 to TRBJ2-1; TRBD2 agrees at 11 bases. In germline, CDR1 is SQVTM, CDR2 ANQGSEA. This CDR3 contains 15 residues.

This clonotype was observed many times. The chain is built from TRBV5-6 and TRBJ2-7; D not resolved. There are 17 residues in the CDR3. Between the trimmed V and J ends, which lost 4 bases and 4 bases, there was a span of 24 bases. Germline CDR1 SGHDT, CDR2 YYEEEE. In DNA form, the CDR3 reads TGTGCCAGCAGCCTGCCATCGAGGATGGGGTCCCCTTACGAGCAGTACTTC. It translates to CASSLPSRMGSPYEQYF.

Details on this clonotype: Sequence at one end of the junction differs from germline and may be a read error. The J gene is TRBJ1-1, the V gene TRBV18, with D possibly matching TRBD1 (6 bases). There are 16 residues in the CDR3. Germline V CDR1 and CDR2: KGHSH, LQKENI. In DNA form, the CDR3 reads TGTACCAGCTCACCGACAGCACCAGGTGGGGGGCCTGAAGCTTTCTTT. This gives the protein CTSSPTAPGGGPEAFF.